Below are 13 T cell receptor beta chains sequenced from a single sample in a study of blood T cell repertoires in COVID-19. Libraries were prepared by immunoSEQ multiplex PCR; TCRdb keeps only in-frame clonotypes and omits some of them. The sample lists more than 250,000 clones, roughly 88% seen once, with about 1.7% in the top ten. The specimen was peripheral blood. These receptors were obtained from a woman aged 45-59 years with acute or convalescent COVID-19.

V gene TRBV28 combines with J gene TRBJ2-1; 9 bases are shared with TRBD2. J lost 4 bases, V lost 5 bases, and 6 bases had no gene match. In germline, CDR1 is MDHEN, CDR2 SYDVKM. This CDR3 is 15 amino acids long. The CDR3 sequence: CASSPGLAHYNEQFF. The CDR3 bases are TGTGCCAGCAGTCCCGGACTAGCGCATTACAATGAGCAGTTCTTC.

The V gene is TRBV11-1, the J gene TRBJ2-1; TRBD2 agrees at 10 bases. Germline V gives CDR1 SGHAT, CDR2 FQDESV (reference sequence). Unmatched junction bases numbered 5, after V lost 1 base and J lost 8 bases. This CDR3 is 15 amino acids long. The CDR3 loop reads CASSLVLAGGDEQFF. CDR3 coding DNA: TGTGCCAGCAGCTTAGTCTTAGCGGGAGGAGATGAGCAGTTCTTC.

The J gene is TRBJ1-1, the V gene TRBV18, with TRBD1 matching 7 bases. The J segment lost 1 base and the V segment lost 7 bases, leaving 3 bases of the junction unmatched. Germline assignment: CDR1 KGHSH and CDR2 LQKENI. The CDR3 is 13 amino acids. CDR3: CASLGQSNTEAFF. The DNA for the CDR3 is TGTGCCAGCTTGGGACAGTCGAACACTGAAGCTTTCTTT.

The chain links TRBV6-2 or TRBV6-3 to TRBJ2-4; TRBD1 aligns across 7 bases. The CDR3 runs to 15 residues. Trimming at V came to 0 bases and at J to 6 bases, leaving 5 bases not matched to a gene. From germline, CDR1 is MNHEY and CDR2 SVGEGT. The CDR3 DNA reads TGTGCCAGCAGTTACTCCCAGGGGGAGAGAAACATTCAGTACTTC. It specifies CASSYSQGERNIQYF.

This rearrangement joins TRBV28 to TRBJ2-5; D is perhaps TRBD1 (6 bases). Looked up from germline, CDR1 is MDHEN and CDR2 is SYDVKM. Trimming shortened V by 8 bases and J by 7 bases, and 20 bases separated the two germline ends. There are 14 residues in the CDR3. CDR3 nucleotide sequence: TGTGCCAGCTCTGGGGGCCTAGTCGCGTGGACCCAGTACTTC. Its translation is CASSGGLVAWTQYF.

V and J are TRBV5-1 and TRBJ2-1, with TRBD1 matching 9 bases. Germline CDR1 is SGHRS and CDR2 is YFSETQ. CDR3 length: 16 residues. V gave up 4 bases and J gave up 3 bases; unmatched junction bases: 8. DNA for the CDR3: TGCGCCAGCAGCCCCACCGGGACAGGGCACTACAATGAGCAGTTCTTC. Its translation is CASSPTGTGHYNEQFF.

The rearrangement joins TRBV15 to TRBJ1-5; D is undetermined. The V end was cut by 0 bases, the J end by 5 bases, with 8 bases between. The CDR3 totals 14 residues. Germline V gives CDR1 LNHNV, CDR2 YYDKDF (reference sequence). The CDR3 coding sequence is TGTGCCACCAGCAGAGATCTTCGTGATCAGCCCCAGCATTTT. It specifies CATSRDLRDQPQHF.

The gene calls are TRBV27 and TRBJ1-1, with D possibly matching TRBD1 (6 bases). Germline CDR1 and CDR2: MNHEY and SMNVEV (reference sequence). This CDR3 has 15 residues. With 6 bases removed from V and 4 bases from J, the gap between germline ends came to 18 bases. The CDR3 region has the DNA TGTGCCAGCAGGCTAGCCAGGGGAAGGGCCACTGAAGCTTTCTTT. Its translation is CASRLARGRATEAFF.

The gene calls are TRBV3-1 (or the pseudogene TRBV3-2) and TRBJ2-6; unclear D gene. Between the trimmed V and J ends, which lost 1 base and 0 bases, there was a span of 7 bases. In germline, CDR1 is LGHDT, CDR2 YNNKEL (reference sequence). The CDR3 totals 16 residues. CDR3 sequence (DNA): TGTGCCAGCAGCCAAGGTGCGTCCTCTGGGGCCAACGTCCTGACTTTC. Protein product: CASSQGASSGANVLTF.

This clone was picked up one time. The V gene is TRBV6-2 or TRBV6-3, the J gene TRBJ2-7; 7 nucleotides agree with TRBD2. Germline loops: CDR1 MNHEY, CDR2 SVGEGT. The CDR3 loop spans 13 amino acids. J lost 9 bases, V lost 6 bases, and 11 bases had no gene match. CDR3 DNA: TGTGCCAGCAGCCAGGGACTAACCTCACGGCAGTACTTC. This gives the protein CASSQGLTSRQYF.

The rearrangement uses TRBV19 and TRBJ1-1; unclear D gene. V was cut by 1 base and J by 1 base, with 10 bases left in between. This CDR3 is built from 15 residues. The germline gives CDR1 LNHDA, CDR2 SQIVND (reference sequence). In DNA form, the CDR3 reads TGTGCCAGTAGTATAGCTAGCAGAGGGAACACTGAAGCTTTCTTT. Protein sequence: CASSIASRGNTEAFF. Full variable domain (rest looked up from reference TRBV19 and TRBJ1-1): DGGITQSPKYLFRKEGQNVTLSCEQNLNHDAMYWYRQDPGQGLRLIYYSQIVNDFQKGDIAEGYSVSREKKESFPLTVTSAQKNPTAFYLCASSIASRGNTEAFFGQGTRLTVV.

V is TRBV10-3 and J is TRBJ2-1; D is uncertain. CDR1 and CDR2 (germline): ENHRY, SYGVKD. V was pared by 0 bases and J by 2 bases, with 17 bases between. The CDR3 has 18 amino acids. The CDR3 here is CAISESINPSDPYNEQFF. As DNA, the CDR3 is TGTGCCATCAGTGAGTCGATCAACCCCAGCGACCCCTACAATGAGCAGTTCTTC.

The chain uses TRBV28 and TRBJ1-5; TRBD1 might be the D (6 bases). Trimming took 3 bases from V and 9 from J, leaving 15 bases between them. CDR1 is MDHEN and CDR2 is SYDVKM in the germline V gene. The CDR3 has 14 amino acids. CDR3 DNA sequence: TGTGCCAGCAGTTTCTCCGGGACACCTCGGCCCCAGCATTTT. As protein: CASSFSGTPRPQHF. The full variable domain, with the rest looked up from reference TRBV28 and TRBJ1-5, is DVKVTQSSRYLVKRTGEKVFLECVQDMDHENMFWYRQDPGLGLRLIYFSYDVKMKEKGDIPEGYSVSREKKERFSLILESASTNQTSMYLCASSFSGTPRPQHFGDGTRLSIL.